This TCR beta chain appears in the sequencing data of a study of T cells in Graves' hyperthyroidism and ophthalmopathy. TCR beta CDR3 regions were amplified from RNA transcripts. The TCR CDR3 was amplified in a first-round RT-PCR using the HTBI primer set. Each CDR3 protein is one row after TCRdb ran MiXCR on the multiplex PCR reads. The top ten hold under 30% of the sample, which has 85,000 to 110,000 distinct CDR3 sequences, roughly 50% seen once. The germline V gene has CDR1 SGHNT and CDR2 YYREEE (reference sequence). Between the trimmed V and J ends, which lost 5 bases and 0 bases, there was a span of 11 bases. This CDR3 region has 15 residues. In patients aged 18 to 65, hyperthyroidism was newly diagnosed, with duration under 2 months. This clonotype was seen ten or more times.

Sequencing was carried out using blood. This TCR was sampled from a man between 35 and 55 years old with Graves' hyperthyroidism. This chain uses TRBV5-4 with TRBJ2-2, with D unresolved. Here the CDR3 DNA reads TGTGCCAGCAGTCGTAATTTCGCGAACACCGGGGAGCTGTTTTTT. Amino acids: CASSRNFANTGELFF.